Given below is one T cell receptor (beta chain) in context. This sample was taken from a study of control samples from healthy donors and cancer patients. Between the trimmed V and J ends, which lost 0 bases and 10 bases, there was a span of 10 bases. CDR1 and CDR2 (germline): LGHDT, YNNKEL (reference sequence). There are 13 residues in the CDR3. Using immunoSEQ multiplex PCR, the repertoire was profiled, and TCRdb retains in-frame clones only, with some absent. Of 150,000 to 200,000 clones listed, 70% to 90% are singletons. The sequenced material came from blood. The clonotype originates from a man between 25 and 39 years old in good health. The chain recombines TRBV3-1 (or the pseudogene TRBV3-2) with TRBJ1-5; D call uncertain. The CDR3 loop reads CASSQEGPQPQHF. CDR3 in DNA: TGTGCCAGCAGCCAAGAGGGCCCGCAACCCCAGCATTTT.